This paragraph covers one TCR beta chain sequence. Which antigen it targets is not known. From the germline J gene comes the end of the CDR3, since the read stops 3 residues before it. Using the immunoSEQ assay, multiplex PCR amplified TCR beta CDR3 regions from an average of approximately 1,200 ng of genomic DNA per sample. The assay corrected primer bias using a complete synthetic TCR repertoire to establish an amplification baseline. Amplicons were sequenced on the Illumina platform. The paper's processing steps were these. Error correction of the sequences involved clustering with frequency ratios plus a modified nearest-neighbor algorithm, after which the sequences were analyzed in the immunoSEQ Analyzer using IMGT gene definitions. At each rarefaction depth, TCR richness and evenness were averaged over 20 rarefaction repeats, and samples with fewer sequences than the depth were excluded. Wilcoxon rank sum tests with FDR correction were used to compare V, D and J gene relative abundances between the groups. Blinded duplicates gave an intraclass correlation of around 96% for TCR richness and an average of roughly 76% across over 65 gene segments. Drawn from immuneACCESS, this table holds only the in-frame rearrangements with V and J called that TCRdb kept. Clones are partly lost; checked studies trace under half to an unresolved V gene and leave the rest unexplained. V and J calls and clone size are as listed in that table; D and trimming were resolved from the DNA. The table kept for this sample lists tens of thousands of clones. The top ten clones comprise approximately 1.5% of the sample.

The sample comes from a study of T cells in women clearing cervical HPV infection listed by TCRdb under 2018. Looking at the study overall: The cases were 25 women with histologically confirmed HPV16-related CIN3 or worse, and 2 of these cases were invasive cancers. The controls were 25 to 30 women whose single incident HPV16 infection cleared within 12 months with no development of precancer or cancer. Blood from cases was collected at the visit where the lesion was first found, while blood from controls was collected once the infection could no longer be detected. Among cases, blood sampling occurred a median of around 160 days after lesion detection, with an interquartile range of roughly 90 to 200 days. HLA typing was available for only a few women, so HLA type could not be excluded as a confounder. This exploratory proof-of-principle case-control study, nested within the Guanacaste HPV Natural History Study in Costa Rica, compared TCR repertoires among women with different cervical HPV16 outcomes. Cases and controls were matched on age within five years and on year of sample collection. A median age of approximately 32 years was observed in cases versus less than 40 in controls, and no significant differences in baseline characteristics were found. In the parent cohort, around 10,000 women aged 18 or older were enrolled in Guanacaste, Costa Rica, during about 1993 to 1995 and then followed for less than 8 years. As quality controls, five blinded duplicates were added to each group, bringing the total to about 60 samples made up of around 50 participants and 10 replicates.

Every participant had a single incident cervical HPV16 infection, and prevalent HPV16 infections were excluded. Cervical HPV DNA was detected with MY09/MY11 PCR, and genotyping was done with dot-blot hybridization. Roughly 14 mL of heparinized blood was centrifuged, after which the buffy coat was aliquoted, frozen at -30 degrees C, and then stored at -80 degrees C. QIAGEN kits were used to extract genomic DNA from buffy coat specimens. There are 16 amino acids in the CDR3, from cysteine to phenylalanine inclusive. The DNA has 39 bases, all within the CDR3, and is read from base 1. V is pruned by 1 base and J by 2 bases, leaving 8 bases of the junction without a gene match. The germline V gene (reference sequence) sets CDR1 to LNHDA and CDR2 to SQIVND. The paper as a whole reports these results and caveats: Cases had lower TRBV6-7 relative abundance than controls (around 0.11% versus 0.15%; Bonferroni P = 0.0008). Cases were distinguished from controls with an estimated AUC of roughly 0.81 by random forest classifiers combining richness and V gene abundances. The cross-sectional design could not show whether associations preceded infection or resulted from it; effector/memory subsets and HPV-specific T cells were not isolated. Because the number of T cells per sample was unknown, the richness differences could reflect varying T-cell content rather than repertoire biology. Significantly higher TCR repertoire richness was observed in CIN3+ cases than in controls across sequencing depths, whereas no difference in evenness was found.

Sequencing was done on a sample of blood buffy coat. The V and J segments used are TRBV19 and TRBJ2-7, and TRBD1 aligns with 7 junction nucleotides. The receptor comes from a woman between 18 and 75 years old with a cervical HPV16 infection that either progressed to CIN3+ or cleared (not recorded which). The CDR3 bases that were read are TGTGCCAGTAGTATAGTCCGCAGGGGGTTCCCCTACGAG. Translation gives CASSIVRRGFPYE. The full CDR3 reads CASSIVRRGFPYEQYF.